These 31 T cell receptor beta chains were sequenced from one sample in a study of blood T cell repertoires in COVID-19. This table comes from immunoSEQ multiplex PCR, and its TCRdb copy is limited to in-frame clones, with some not included. Here the sample spans roughly 200,000 clones, around 90% being singletons. Material for sequencing was PBMCs or T cells enriched from blood (not recorded which). All receptors derive from a man under 40 who had recovered from COVID-19.

The V gene is TRBV27, the J gene TRBJ2-7; D may be TRBD2 (6 bases). V lost 3 bases and J lost 4, with 10 bases in between. CDR1 MNHEY and CDR2 SMNVEV come from the germline V gene (reference sequence). The CDR3 spans 13 residues. Here the CDR3 reads CASSFGREYEQYF. CDR3 nucleotide sequence: TGTGCCAGCAGTTTCGGGAGAGAATACGAGCAGTACTTC.

J is TRBJ2-1 and V is TRBV15; 8 positions match TRBD2. With V trimmed by 3 bases and J by 3 bases, 4 bases remained unmatched. This CDR3 is 15 amino acids long. The germline CDR1 and CDR2 sequences are LNHNV and YYDKDF (reference sequence). The CDR3 nucleotides read TGTGCCACCAGCAGGGGTAGCGGGGACTACAATGAGCAGTTCTTC. It is translated as CATSRGSGDYNEQFF.

The chain employs TRBV4-3 and TRBJ2-3, with D hard to call. The germline gives CDR1 LGHNA, CDR2 YSLEER. This CDR3 is 16 amino acids long. Trimming shortened V by 1 base and J by 1 base, and 12 bases separated the two germline ends. The DNA for the CDR3 is TGCGCCAGCAGCCAAGGTTGGCTAGACGGCACAGATACGCAGTATTTT. Amino acid sequence: CASSQGWLDGTDTQYF.

The CDR3 bases are TGTGCCAGCAGTCGCACAGAAGAGCAGTACTTC. Translated, it gives CASSRTEEQYF. The chain employs TRBV6-2 or TRBV6-3 and TRBJ2-7; D gene uncertain. The V gene's germline CDR1 is MNHEY and CDR2 SVGEGT. V lost 5 bases to trimming and J lost 7 bases, with 9 bases between them. CDR3 length: 11 residues.

The chain carries TRBV6-5 and TRBJ1-5, with 7 bases lining up with TRBD1. CDR1 is MNHEY, CDR2 SVGAGI, per germline. The CDR3 extends over 14 amino acids. The V gene end was trimmed by 6 bases and the J gene end by 5 bases; junction bases not matched to a gene: 7. CDR3 in amino acids: CASRRGQRDQPQHF. The CDR3 nucleotides read TGTGCCAGCAGACGGGGACAGCGGGATCAGCCCCAGCATTTT.

The chain joins TRBV12-1 to TRBJ1-6; the listed D gene, TRBD1, was not tested against the DNA. TRBV12-1 is deemed a pseudogene. The CDR3 spans 18 residues. The CDR3 DNA sequence: TGTGCCAGCAGCATCTCCGGGACAGGGAGCTCAAATAATTCACCCCTCCACTTT. Translated: CASSISGTGSSNNSPLHF.

The chain recombines TRBV12-5 with TRBJ2-1, with D possibly TRBD1 on 6 matching bases. This CDR3 is built from 15 residues. The V and J ends lost 4 bases and 6 bases respectively, with 16 bases between them. The germline gives CDR1 LGHNT, CDR2 FRNRAP. The CDR3 loop reads CASGSDRLPLNEQFF. The CDR3 DNA follows: TGTGCTAGTGGTTCCGACAGGCTGCCCCTCAATGAGCAGTTCTTC.

The gene calls are TRBV28 and TRBJ1-1, with D maybe TRBD1 (5 bases). The V end was cut by 5 bases, the J end by 3 bases, with 16 bases between. Germline CDR1 reads MDHEN; CDR2 reads SYDVKM. The CDR3 runs 15 residues. The CDR3 protein is CASSTPWGADTEAFF. The DNA for the CDR3 is TGTGCCAGCAGTACCCCCTGGGGCGCGGACACTGAAGCTTTCTTT.

V usage is TRBV19 and J usage is TRBJ2-2; maybe TRBD2 (6 bases). This CDR3 region has 15 residues. Trimming took 3 bases from V and 6 from J, leaving 14 bases between them. The V gene's germline CDR1 is LNHDA and CDR2 SQIVND (reference sequence). The chain's CDR3 is CASSILAGRPGELFF. CDR3 in DNA: TGTGCCAGTAGTATTTTGGCGGGACGCCCCGGGGAGCTGTTTTTT.

The chain couples TRBV5-4 to TRBJ1-2; 8 nucleotides align to TRBD1. This CDR3 has 16 amino acids. From germline, CDR1 is SGHNT and CDR2 YYREEE (reference sequence). J lost 2 bases, V lost 0 bases, and 6 bases had no gene match. CDR3 sequence (DNA): TGTGCCAGCAGCTTGGGGGGGACAGGATCAAACTATGGCTACACCTTC. This sequence encodes CASSLGGTGSNYGYTF.

This sequence joins TRBV7-2 and TRBJ1-2; tentative D call: TRBD1 (5 bases). The CDR3 covers 14 residues. Between the trimmed V and J ends, which lost 1 base and 8 bases, there was a span of 14 bases. CDR1 and CDR2 from the germline V gene are SGHTA and FQGNSA. Here the CDR3 reads CASSLGQMYNGYTF. The DNA of the CDR3 is TGTGCCAGCAGCTTAGGACAGATGTATAACGGCTACACCTTC.

The J gene is TRBJ1-3, the V gene TRBV29-1; no clear D gene. Germline CDR1 reads SQVTM; CDR2 reads ANQGSEA. The CDR3 contains 12 residues. The germline V and J ends were trimmed by 3 bases and 3 bases, with 6 bases remaining between them. The CDR3 reads CSVEAVGNTIYF. For the CDR3, the DNA is TGCAGCGTTGAGGCCGTTGGAAACACCATATATTTT.

The V and J genes are TRBV2 and TRBJ1-3; D is undetermined. Germline CDR1 and CDR2: SNHLY and FYNNEI. Trimming removed 6 bases at V and 0 bases at J, with 12 bases between. This CDR3 region has 15 residues. In DNA form, the CDR3 reads TGTGCCAGCAGGGGTGCGGGGTTCTCTGGAAACACCATATATTTT. This encodes CASRGAGFSGNTIYF.

This chain links TRBV6-5 with TRBJ1-5; maybe TRBD1 (6 bases). Trimming removed 4 bases from V and 1 base from J, with 11 bases in between. The CDR3 contains 15 residues. Germline values: CDR1 MNHEY, CDR2 SVGAGI. In DNA, the CDR3 is TGTGCCAGCAGTTCCCACCAGGGGAGCAATCAGCCCCAGCATTTT. It specifies CASSSHQGSNQPQHF.

Concerning this clone: The identical CDR3 is also encoded by other nucleotide sequences in the sample. This sequence joins TRBV27 and TRBJ2-3; no definite D call. The CDR3 is made up of 12 amino acids. Germline-derived CDR1 and CDR2 are MNHEY and SMNVEV (reference sequence). V lost 5 bases to trimming and J lost 2 bases, with 5 bases between them. In DNA form, the CDR3 reads TGTGCCAGCAGTCCCAACACAGATACGCAGTATTTT. Protein: CASSPNTDTQYF.

The chain employs TRBV7-8 and TRBJ1-2; D is perhaps TRBD1 (6 bases). Trimming removed 5 bases at V and 0 bases at J, with 13 bases between. Germline values: CDR1 SGHVS, CDR2 FQNEAQ. CDR3 length equals 15 residues. The DNA of the CDR3 is TGTGCCAGCAGCATCACAGGGAAACCTAACTATGGCTACACCTTC. Encoded protein: CASSITGKPNYGYTF.

The chain uses TRBV6-5 and TRBJ1-4; no clear D. The CDR3 loop spans 15 amino acids. Germline V lookup: CDR1 MNHEY, CDR2 SVGAGI. Trimming left V 2 bases short and J 0 bases short, with 7 bases between. CDR3 in amino acids: CASSYDTATNEKLFF. The CDR3 DNA follows: TGTGCCAGCAGTTACGACACTGCAACTAATGAAAAACTGTTTTTT.

J is TRBJ1-1 and V is TRBV28; TRBD1 agrees at 7 bases. The V segment lost 0 bases and the J segment 4 bases; nucleotides outside the gene matches: 5. Germline values: CDR1 MDHEN, CDR2 SYDVKM. This CDR3 contains 15 residues. CDR3 region: CASSLWGQSVTEAFF. CDR3 DNA sequence: TGTGCCAGCAGTTTATGGGGACAGTCAGTCACTGAAGCTTTCTTT.

This clone came up a few times. The chain employs TRBV6-5 and TRBJ1-4; 7 bases map to TRBD1. Germline assignment: CDR1 MNHEY and CDR2 SVGAGI. There are 15 residues in the CDR3. V was pared by 5 bases and J by 4 bases, with 7 bases of the junction left unmatched. CDR3 nucleotide sequence: TGTGCCAGCAGTCACAGCCGACAGGGTAATGAAAAACTGTTTTTT. It is translated as CASSHSRQGNEKLFF.

This clone was counted a single time. V and J are TRBV15 and TRBJ2-2; TRBD2 matches 7 bases. J was trimmed by 0 bases and V by 0 bases; bases with no gene match: 10. Per the germline V gene, CDR1 is LNHNV and CDR2 is YYDKDF (reference sequence). This CDR3 comprises 19 residues. The CDR3 region is CATSRDRTRGDANTGELFF. CDR3 in DNA: TGTGCCACCAGCAGAGATCGGACTAGGGGAGACGCGAACACCGGGGAGCTGTTTTTT.

The chain uses TRBV5-1 and TRBJ2-7; a weak D match, TRBD2 (6 bases). Germline V gene data show CDR1 as SGHRS and CDR2 as YFSETQ. The CDR3 contains 15 residues. With 0 bases removed from V and 2 bases from J, the gap between germline ends came to 12 bases. CDR3 sequence (DNA): TGCGCCAGCAGCTTGGCTGCGGGAAAGACCTACGAGCAGTACTTC. This sequence encodes CASSLAAGKTYEQYF.

The chain joins TRBV9 to TRBJ2-1, with 8 bases fitting TRBD2. The CDR3 spans 14 residues. In germline, CDR1 is SGDLS, CDR2 YYNGEE. The V gene end was trimmed by 4 bases and the J gene end by 5 bases; junction bases not matched to a gene: 5. This CDR3 reads CASSPLAAHNEQFF. For the CDR3, the DNA is TGTGCCAGCAGCCCACTAGCGGCCCACAATGAGCAGTTCTTC.

V is TRBV19 and J is TRBJ1-5; 11 nucleotides line up with TRBD1. CDR3 length: 15 amino acids. The V and J ends lost 8 bases and 6 bases, in that order; junction bases with no gene match: 9. Germline CDR1 and CDR2: LNHDA and SQIVND (reference sequence). CDR3 sequence reads: CASRDGQGATQPQHF. CDR3 in DNA: TGTGCCAGTCGCGACGGACAGGGGGCGACTCAGCCCCAGCATTTT.

This chain links TRBV11-2 with TRBJ1-5, with 8 bases matching TRBD1. Germline trimming cut 5 bases from V and 3 bases from J; bases unmatched to any gene: 6. CDR3 size: 15 residues. The germline CDR1 and CDR2 sequences are SGHAT and FQNNGV. The CDR3 spells CASSIGQGVNQPQHF. DNA for the CDR3: TGTGCCAGCAGCATTGGACAGGGTGTCAATCAGCCCCAGCATTTT.

The V gene is TRBV24-1, the J gene TRBJ2-1; TRBD1 is a possible D gene (6 bases). This CDR3 region has 16 residues. Per the germline V gene, CDR1 is KGHDR and CDR2 is SFDVKD. V shed 4 bases and J shed 1 base, with 13 bases lying between them. CDR3 sequence (DNA): TGTGCCACCAGTGACCCAGGGGTCCCTTCCTACAATGAGCAGTTCTTC. Translated, it gives CATSDPGVPSYNEQFF.

The chain combines TRBV18 with TRBJ1-2; 8 bases align to TRBD1. Germline-derived CDR1 and CDR2 are KGHSH and LQKENI. The length of the CDR3 is 15 residues. After removal of 4 bases from V and 7 bases from J, the junction contained 11 bases not matched to a gene. DNA of the CDR3: TGTGCCAGCTCACGAACGGGTTCAGGGGGCGGTGGCTACACCTTC. The encoded protein is CASSRTGSGGGGYTF.

This rearrangement joins TRBV11-2 to TRBJ2-7; D might be TRBD2 (7 bases). The CDR3 totals 14 residues. V shed 7 bases and J shed 5 bases, with 18 bases lying between them. Germline-derived CDR1 and CDR2 are SGHAT and FQNNGV. The CDR3 nucleotides read TGTGCCAGCACATTAGGGGGGGGTCTCCACGAGCAGTACTTC. It encodes CASTLGGGLHEQYF.

The chain combines TRBV4-1 with TRBJ2-5, with 9 nucleotides matching TRBD2. CDR3 length equals 17 residues. Germline V gene sequence: CDR1 MGHRA, CDR2 YSYEKL. V was pared by 4 bases and J by 0 bases, with 9 bases of the junction left unmatched. CDR3 in DNA: TGCGCCAGCAGCCCCTCCCCTAGCGGGACTTACCAAGAGACCCAGTACTTC. Protein sequence: CASSPSPSGTYQETQYF.

This chain uses TRBV9 with TRBJ2-3; 7 bases line up with TRBD2. The V segment lost 0 bases and the J segment 4 bases; nucleotides outside the gene matches: 2. Germline CDR1 reads SGDLS; CDR2 reads YYNGEE. The CDR3 totals 14 residues. The CDR3 nucleotides are TGTGCCAGCAGCGTAGGACTAGCCCCAGATACGCAGTATTTT. Residues: CASSVGLAPDTQYF.

This clone was seen just once. The rearrangement joins TRBV12-3 or TRBV12-4 to TRBJ1-2; 7 bases align to TRBD1. The trim removed 5 bases at V and 5 bases at J, leaving 5 bases unmatched. The CDR3 is 13 amino acids. CDR3 coding DNA: TGTGCCAGCAGTCAACAGGGGAGGTATGGCTACACCTTC. Protein: CASSQQGRYGYTF.

This chain connects TRBV5-8 to TRBJ2-5; D unclear. The CDR3 runs 12 residues. Germline loops: CDR1 SGHTS, CDR2 YDEGEE. The V end lost 1 base, the J end lost 8 bases, and 9 bases lay between the germline ends. In DNA, the CDR3 is TGTGCCAGCAGCTTGCAGGCGCACACCCAGTACTTC. Protein product: CASSLQAHTQYF.